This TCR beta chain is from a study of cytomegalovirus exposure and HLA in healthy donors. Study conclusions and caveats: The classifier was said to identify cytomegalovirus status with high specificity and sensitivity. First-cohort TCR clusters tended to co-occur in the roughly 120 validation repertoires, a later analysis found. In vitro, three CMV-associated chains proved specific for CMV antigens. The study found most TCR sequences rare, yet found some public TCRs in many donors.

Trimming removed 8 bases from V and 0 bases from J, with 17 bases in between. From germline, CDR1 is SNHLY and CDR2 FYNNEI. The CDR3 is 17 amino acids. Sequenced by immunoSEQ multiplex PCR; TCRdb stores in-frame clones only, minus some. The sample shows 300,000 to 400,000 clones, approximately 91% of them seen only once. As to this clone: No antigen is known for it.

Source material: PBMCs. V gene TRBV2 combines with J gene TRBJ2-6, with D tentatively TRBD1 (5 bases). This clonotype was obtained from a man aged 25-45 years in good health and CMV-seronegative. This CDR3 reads CASRAGLGYSGANVLTF. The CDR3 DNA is TGTGCCAGCCGGGCAGGGCTGGGGTACTCTGGGGCCAACGTCCTGACTTTC.